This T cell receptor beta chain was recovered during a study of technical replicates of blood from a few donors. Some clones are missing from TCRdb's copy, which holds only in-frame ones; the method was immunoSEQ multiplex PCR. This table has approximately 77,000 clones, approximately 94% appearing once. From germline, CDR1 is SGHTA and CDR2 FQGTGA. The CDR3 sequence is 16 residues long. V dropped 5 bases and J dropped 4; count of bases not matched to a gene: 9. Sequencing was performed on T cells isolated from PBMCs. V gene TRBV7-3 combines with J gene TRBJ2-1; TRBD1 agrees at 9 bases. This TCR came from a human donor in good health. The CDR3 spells CASSVITGQGYNEQFF. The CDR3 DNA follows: TGTGCCAGCAGCGTAATAACGGGACAGGGATACAATGAGCAGTTCTTC. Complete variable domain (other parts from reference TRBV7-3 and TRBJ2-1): GAGVSQTPSNKVTEKGKYVELRCDPISGHTALYWYRQSLGQGPEFLIYFQGTGAADDSGLPNDRFFAVRPEGSVSTLKIQRTERGDSAVYLCASSVITGQGYNEQFFGPGTRLTVL.